The next 5 T cell receptor beta chains were all read from a single sample in a study of blood T cells in healthy people across ages. Sample-barcoded 5' priming and a J-beta primer mix drove a second PCR of roughly 6 to 12 cycles. One entry per CDR3 protein results from TCRdb running MiXCR on the 5' RACE reads. The table lists about a million distinct CDR3 sequences, around two fifths of them singletons. Source material: blood. These receptors all stem from a man between 18 and 35 years old in good health.

The chain recombines TRBV29-1 with TRBJ1-2; D remains unclear. Trimming cost V 1 base and J 6 bases, with 9 bases left between them. The CDR3 runs 12 residues. In germline, CDR1 is SQVTM, CDR2 ANQGSEA. The CDR3 DNA sequence: TGCAGCGTTGAAGGGGAGACAAATGGCTACACCTTC. Protein product: CSVEGETNGYTF.

At least ten counts were recorded for this clonotype. The chain uses TRBV12-3 or TRBV12-4 and TRBJ1-6; no firm D call. Trimming cost V 8 bases and J 10 bases, with 15 bases left between them. The CDR3 contains 13 residues. The CDR3 protein is CASGTGEDSPLHF. Here the CDR3 DNA reads TGTGCCAGCGGAACCGGGGAGGACTCACCCCTCCACTTT.

Here the CDR3 reads CASISTATDTQYF. CDR3 coding DNA: TGTGCCAGCATCTCGACAGCCACAGATACGCAGTATTTT. The chain is built from TRBV28 and TRBJ2-3; the D gene is possibly TRBD1 (5 bases). The CDR3 extends over 13 amino acids. Germline V gives CDR1 MDHEN, CDR2 SYDVKM. Trimming took off 7 bases at V and 2 bases at J, with 10 bases between the two ends. The full variable domain, completed using reference TRBV28 and TRBJ2-3, is DVKVTQSSRYLVKRTGEKVFLECVQDMDHENMFWYRQDPGLGLRLIYFSYDVKMKEKGDIPEGYSVSREKKERFSLILESASTNQTSMYLCASISTATDTQYFGPGTRLTVL.

This chain joins TRBV20-1 and TRBJ2-3; 9 bases are shared with TRBD2. CDR1 is DFQATT, CDR2 SNEGSKA, per germline (reference sequence). Unmatched junction bases numbered 11, after V lost 6 bases and J lost 4 bases. The CDR3 length is 15 residues. The CDR3 is CSAVPRSGGSDTQYF. CDR3 nucleotides: TGCAGTGCAGTGCCCCGGAGCGGGGGGTCAGATACGCAGTATTTT.

This clonotype was counted only a few times. This rearrangement joins TRBV20-1 to TRBJ1-2, with unresolved D. V was shortened by 6 bases and J by 4 bases, with 18 bases between the two germline ends. Germline CDR1 reads DFQATT; CDR2 reads SNEGSKA (reference sequence). CDR3 length: 14 amino acids. The CDR3 DNA reads TGCAGTGCCGAGCCGGAGAGTCCAGGCTATGGCTACACCTTC. Residues: CSAEPESPGYGYTF.